This T cell receptor (beta chain) is from a study of cytotoxic CD8 clonotypes in ibrutinib-treated CLL. Across the study: Among patients, about 25 responded partially and 2 completely; around 14 then stayed remitted and around 12 progressed after median roughly 68 months.

Looked up from germline, CDR1 is MGHRA and CDR2 is YSYEKL. This CDR3 comprises 16 residues. Unmatched junction bases numbered 12, after V lost 5 bases and J lost 6 bases. Regarding the study as a whole: At the start, clonality exceeded age-matched healthy donors and followed circulating CD8+ T-cell counts.

Regarding this clone: Its antigen is unknown.

TCRdb keeps only in-frame clones here, not all; method: immunoSEQ multiplex PCR. The profile shows 250,000 to 350,000 clones, around 77% of them singletons. The clonotype was recovered from a human donor with chronic lymphocytic leukemia. The chain recombines TRBV4-1 with TRBJ2-3, with 9 bases aligning to TRBD2. Sequences were derived from PBMCs, sampled at disease progression, from a patient treated with ibrutinib. This CDR3 is CASSYRGSGGLDTQYF. The CDR3 DNA is TGCGCCAGCAGCTACCGGGGTAGCGGGGGTCTGGATACGCAGTATTTT.